One and the same sample provided the 24 T cell receptor beta chains below, sequenced in a study of cytomegalovirus exposure and HLA in healthy donors. The PCR made use of 60 Vbeta and 13 Jbeta primers. The method was immunoSEQ multiplex PCR; TCRdb's version includes in-frame clones alone and lacks a portion of them. The table records 130,000 to 150,000 clones, roughly 70% of them present only once. Sequencing was done on a sample of PBMCs. Receptor source: a woman aged 40-49 years in good health and CMV-seronegative.

The J gene is TRBJ2-1, the V gene TRBV29-1; 11 bases are a match to TRBD2. V trimming: 6 bases; J trimming: 6 bases; junction bases outside the gene matches: 7. Per germline, CDR1 SQVTM and CDR2 ANQGSEA. The CDR3 has 14 amino acids. The CDR3 DNA is TGCAGCGTCTCTTTGGGACTAGCGGCCAATGAGCAGTTCTTC. Translating gives CSVSLGLAANEQFF.

V gene TRBV6-5 combines with J gene TRBJ1-1; D may be TRBD1 (6 bases). The CDR3 has 15 amino acids. V dropped 4 bases and J dropped 0 bases, with 12 bases sitting between them. Germline CDR1 MNHEY, CDR2 SVGAGI. The CDR3 region is CASSWTESMNTEAFF. Here the CDR3 DNA reads TGTGCCAGCAGTTGGACAGAATCCATGAACACTGAAGCTTTCTTT.

The V gene is TRBV9, the J gene TRBJ1-1, with TRBD1 matching 11 bases. This CDR3 has 15 amino acids. V gave up 0 bases and J gave up 3 bases; unmatched junction bases: 1. The germline V gene has CDR1 SGDLS and CDR2 YYNGEE. The CDR3 here is CASSVVGQGDTEAFF. In DNA, the CDR3 is TGTGCCAGCAGCGTAGTGGGACAGGGGGACACTGAAGCTTTCTTT.

This clone has a handful of counts. One end of the junction is discordant with germline, which a read error may explain. The chain employs TRBV4-1 and TRBJ2-1, with TRBD2 identical over 7 bases. Germline values: CDR1 MGHRA, CDR2 YSYEKL. The CDR3 is 16 residues long. CDR3 protein: CASSQGEGGGYNEQFF. DNA of the CDR3: TGCGCCAGCAGTCAAGGTGAGGGCGGGGGATACAATGAGCAGTTCTTC.

This clone was counted between two and nine times. The gene calls are TRBV7-9 and TRBJ1-5, with D hard to call. The CDR3 runs to 14 residues. In germline, CDR1 is SEHNR, CDR2 FQNEAQ (reference sequence). Between the trimmed V and J ends, which lost 1 base and 0 bases, there was a span of 4 bases. This CDR3 reads CASSLDYSNQPQHF. The CDR3 DNA reads TGTGCCAGCAGCTTAGATTATAGCAATCAGCCCCAGCATTTT.

The J gene is TRBJ1-3, the V gene TRBV28, with D possibly TRBD1 on 6 matching bases. V lost 4 bases to trimming and J lost 2 bases, with 18 bases between them. CDR3 size: 17 residues. CDR1 and CDR2 from the germline V gene are MDHEN and SYDVKM. The DNA for the CDR3 is TGTGCCAGCAGTTCTCAAACGGGGGGCCATGCTGGAAACACCATATATTTT. This translates into CASSSQTGGHAGNTIYF. The complete variable domain, with remaining parts taken from reference TRBV28 and TRBJ1-3, reads DVKVTQSSRYLVKRTGEKVFLECVQDMDHENMFWYRQDPGLGLRLIYFSYDVKMKEKGDIPEGYSVSREKKERFSLILESASTNQTSMYLCASSSQTGGHAGNTIYFGEGSWLTVV.

The CDR3 loop reads CASSPPTGPEQYF. Written as DNA, the CDR3 is TGTGCCAGCTCACCACCGACAGGCCCCGAGCAGTACTTC. The genes are TRBV18 and TRBJ2-7, with D perhaps matching TRBD1 (6 bases). The CDR3 consists of 13 residues. Deletions cut 0 bases from V and 6 bases from J, with 9 bases between. Looked up from germline, CDR1 is KGHSH and CDR2 is LQKENI. Together with reference TRBV18 and TRBJ2-7, the CDR3 gives the full variable domain: NAGVMQNPRHLVRRRGQEARLRCSPMKGHSHVYWYRQLPEEGLKFMVYLQKENIIDESGMPKERFSAEFPKEGPSILRIQQVVRGDSAAYFCASSPPTGPEQYFGPGTRLTVT.

This clone appeared once. The chain has TRBV30 and TRBJ1-6; D call uncertain. Germline V gene sequence: CDR1 GTSNPN, CDR2 SVGIG (reference sequence). Trimming shortened V by 5 bases and J by 0 bases, and 14 bases separated the two germline ends. The CDR3 contains 16 residues. The CDR3 is CAWAGGFLSYNSPLHF. CDR3 bases: TGTGCCTGGGCGGGCGGATTTCTCTCCTATAATTCACCCCTCCACTTT.

V usage is TRBV9 and J usage is TRBJ2-1; D is unclear. The V end lost 0 bases, the J end lost 6 bases, and 7 bases lay between the germline ends. CDR3 size: 13 residues. Looked up from germline, CDR1 is SGDLS and CDR2 is YYNGEE. DNA for the CDR3: TGTGCCAGCAGCGTAGGGCAGATCAATGAGCAGTTCTTC. This translates into CASSVGQINEQFF.

The V call is TRBV14, the J call TRBJ2-4, with 7 bases that match TRBD1. This CDR3 has 17 amino acids. The germline V gene encodes CDR1 SGHDN and CDR2 FVKESK. With V trimmed by 4 bases and J by 5 bases, 14 bases remained unmatched. The CDR3 DNA follows: TGTGCCAGCAGCCCAATCAGAGGGACAGAAAAACAAAACATTCAGTACTTC. It codes for CASSPIRGTEKQNIQYF.

The chain's CDR3 is CASRQGMVNEQFF. In DNA form, the CDR3 reads TGTGCCAGCAGACAGGGGATGGTCAATGAGCAGTTCTTC. This rearrangement joins TRBV6-1 to TRBJ2-1; TRBD1 agrees at 7 bases. This CDR3 contains 13 residues. Germline CDR1 and CDR2: MNHNS and SASEGT. With 6 bases clipped from V and 6 bases from J, the junction kept 5 bases outside the gene matches.

CDR3 sequence: CASSDGSAERAEAFF. CDR3 nucleotide sequence: TGCGCCAGCAGTGACGGGAGTGCGGAACGCGCGGAAGCTTTCTTT. V usage is TRBV10-1 and J usage is TRBJ1-1, with D uncertain. The CDR3 sequence is 15 residues long. Germline lookup yields CDR1 WNHNN and CDR2 SYGVQD (reference sequence). With 3 bases removed from V and 8 bases from J, the gap between germline ends came to 19 bases.

The genes are TRBV6-1 and TRBJ1-5; possible D gene TRBD1, 5 bases. V was shortened by 0 bases and J by 5 bases, with 14 bases between the two germline ends. Germline V CDR1 and CDR2: MNHNS, SASEGT. The CDR3 is 16 amino acids. The CDR3 sequence is CASSEAGPREDQPQHF. In DNA form, the CDR3 reads TGTGCCAGCAGTGAAGCGGGACCCCGGGAGGATCAGCCCCAGCATTTT.

The genes are TRBV13 and TRBJ2-1, with 7 bases that match TRBD2. The CDR3 loop spans 9 amino acids. The germline V gene has CDR1 PRHDT and CDR2 FYEKMQ (reference sequence). Trimming took 10 bases from V and 13 from J; bases not matched to a gene: 4. The chain's CDR3 is CATERDQFF. CDR3 DNA: TGTGCCACCGAGCGGGACCAGTTCTTC. Drawing the rest from reference TRBV13 and TRBJ2-1, the complete variable domain is AAGVIQSPRHLIKEKRETATLKCYPIPRHDTVYWYQQGPGQDPQFLISFYEKMQSDKGSIPDRFSAQQFSDYHSELNMSSLELGDSALYFCATERDQFFGPGTRLTVL.

The chain is built from TRBV7-9 and TRBJ2-5, with a weak D call TRBD1 (5 bases). With 5 bases removed from V and 0 bases from J, the gap between germline ends came to 10 bases. The CDR3 runs 14 residues. CDR1 SEHNR and CDR2 FQNEAQ come from the germline V gene (reference sequence). CDR3: CASSLTAHQETQYF. In nucleotides, the CDR3 is TGTGCCAGCAGCCTGACAGCTCACCAAGAGACCCAGTACTTC.

V usage is TRBV5-1 and J usage is TRBJ2-3; 7 nucleotides match TRBD1. The V gene end was trimmed by 4 bases and the J gene end by 6 bases; junction bases not matched to a gene: 11. The CDR3 totals 15 residues. Germline V gives CDR1 SGHRS, CDR2 YFSETQ. The DNA of the CDR3 is TGCGCCAGCAGCCGAGGGGACAGCCAAGGGGATACGCAGTATTTT. Protein: CASSRGDSQGDTQYF.

This clone showed up just once. The rearrangement links TRBV7-6 to TRBJ1-1; 8 nucleotides line up with TRBD1. Trimming took 6 bases from V and 8 from J; bases not matched to a gene: 5. This CDR3 region has 12 residues. CDR1 and CDR2 (germline): SGHVS, FNYEAQ. CDR3 sequence reads: CASRGWTGEAFF. The CDR3 nucleotides read TGTGCCAGCAGGGGGTGGACAGGGGAAGCTTTCTTT. Combining the CDR3 with reference TRBV7-6 and TRBJ1-1 gives the whole variable domain GAGVSQSPRYKVTKRGQDVALRCDPISGHVSLYWYRQALGQGPEFLTYFNYEAQQDKSGLPNDRFSAERPEGSISTLTIQRTEQRDSAMYRCASRGWTGEAFFGQGTRLTVV.

The gene calls are TRBV6-1 and TRBJ1-2, with unresolved D. CDR1 and CDR2 from the germline V gene are MNHNS and SASEGT. The V gene lost 4 bases and the J gene lost 5 bases, with 14 bases spanning the gap. The CDR3 is made up of 14 amino acids. The CDR3 spells CASSAAILTYGYTF. In nucleotides, the CDR3 is TGTGCCAGCAGTGCTGCGATTTTAACTTATGGCTACACCTTC.

The V call is TRBV15, the J call TRBJ1-2, with TRBD1 identical over 9 bases. The germline V gene has CDR1 LNHNV and CDR2 YYDKDF (reference sequence). The length of the CDR3 is 15 residues. The V segment lost 0 bases and the J segment 7 bases; nucleotides outside the gene matches: 6. The CDR3 loop reads CATSREGQGLGGYTF. CDR3 nucleotide sequence: TGTGCCACCAGCAGAGAGGGACAGGGTCTAGGTGGCTACACCTTC.

This clone showed up just a few times. J is TRBJ1-1 and V is TRBV21-1. TRBV21-1 is noted as a pseudogene. This CDR3 is 13 amino acids long. The CDR3 loop is CASSKLPNPEAFF. The DNA for the CDR3 is TGTGCCAGCAGCAAACTACCAAACCCTGAAGCTTTCTTT.

This chain joins TRBV11-2 and TRBJ2-1; possibly TRBD2 for D (5 bases). Germline CDR1 reads SGHAT; CDR2 reads FQNNGV. The CDR3 totals 15 residues. Trimming removed 1 base at V and 0 bases at J, with 7 bases between. The CDR3 coding sequence is TGTGCCAGCAGCTTAGGACGGGGCTCCTACAATGAGCAGTTCTTC. Its translation: CASSLGRGSYNEQFF. The full variable domain, with the rest looked up from reference TRBV11-2 and TRBJ2-1, is EAGVAQSPRYKIIEKRQSVAFWCNPISGHATLYWYQQILGQGPKLLIQFQNNGVVDDSQLPKDRFSAERLKGVDSTLKIQPAKLEDSAVYLCASSLGRGSYNEQFFGPGTRLTVL.

The J gene is TRBJ1-1, the V gene TRBV30; possibly TRBD1 for D (5 bases). The germline V gene encodes CDR1 GTSNPN and CDR2 SVGIG (reference sequence). V was clipped by 1 base and J by 8 bases, with 20 bases between them. The CDR3 consists of 15 residues. The CDR3 loop reads CAWSAPRRGLDEAFF. For the CDR3, the DNA is TGTGCCTGGAGTGCCCCACGGAGGGGCTTAGACGAAGCTTTCTTT.

There are a few counts of this clone. The chain couples TRBV6-1 to TRBJ2-7, with D maybe TRBD2 (5 bases). The CDR3 consists of 13 residues. V was pared by 4 bases and J by 4 bases, with 11 bases between. From germline, CDR1 is MNHNS and CDR2 SASEGT. Here the CDR3 DNA reads TGTGCCAGCAGTGCCCTGGACTTATACGAGCAGTACTTC. This codes for CASSALDLYEQYF.

The V call is TRBV5-1, the J call TRBJ2-3, with a weak D call TRBD2 (5 bases). V shed 6 bases and J shed 5 bases, with 16 bases lying between them. Germline assignment: CDR1 SGHRS and CDR2 YFSETQ. This CDR3 region has 14 residues. This CDR3 reads CASTRSGIQDTQYF. The CDR3, as DNA: TGCGCCAGCACCAGGTCGGGGATACAAGATACGCAGTATTTT.